The T cell receptor beta chain described here comes from a study of blood T cell repertoires in COVID-19. Study summary: T cells, B-cell-depleted T cells, or PBMCs supplied cDNA or gDNA.

Participants' reported clinical history set cohort assignment. This CDR3 contains 15 residues. Trimming shortened V by 6 bases and J by 1 base, and 12 bases separated the two germline ends. Germline V gene sequence: CDR1 LGHDT, CDR2 YNNKEL (reference sequence). In the authors' methods: Estimation of nucleated cell counts was performed using reference gene primer amplification. Profiled with immunoSEQ multiplex PCR; TCRdb holds only in-frame clones, not every one. V and J calls and clone size come straight from that table; D and trimming were deduced from the DNA. The sample includes fewer than 250,000 clones, about 88% of them seen just once.

V and J are TRBV3-1 (or the pseudogene TRBV3-2) and TRBJ2-2; D unresolved. Sample: PBMCs or T cells enriched from blood (not recorded which). This clonotype originated in a woman in her twenties or thirties who had recovered from COVID-19. This chain's CDR3 is CASRHARKNTGELFF. CDR3 bases: TGTGCCAGCAGACATGCCCGCAAGAACACCGGGGAGCTGTTTTTT.